The present T cell receptor beta chain was sequenced within a study of Tregs in tolerant kidney transplant recipients. This CDR3 has 15 residues. In germline, CDR1 is SGHDT, CDR2 YYEEEE. V lost 2 bases to trimming and J lost 4 bases; unmatched junction nucleotides: 5. The assay was immunoSEQ multiplex PCR, and TCRdb's table has in-frame clones only and misses some. This sample has 50,000 or so clones, with roughly nine tenths found just once. Study results and limitations: Findings come from small patient numbers and require larger validation.

Related graft donors supplied nonmyeloablative bone marrow transplants, and mixed chimerism was transient. CD4+CD25+CD127- Tregs, CD4+CD25- non-Tregs, CD4 and CD8 cells were sorted. As concerns this clone: What it recognizes is unknown.

This chain joins TRBV5-6 and TRBJ1-5, with TRBD1 matching 8 bases. This TCR was recovered from a human patient who received a combined kidney and bone marrow transplant. Some T cells here may be from the graft donor. Sequencing used CD8+ T cells from blood (PBMCs), obtained 12 months after the transplant. In nucleotides, the CDR3 is TGTGCCAGCAGCTTATCAGGGGGCGGGAATCAGCCCCAGCATTTT. Its protein product is CASSLSGGGNQPQHF. Filled out from reference TRBV5-6 and TRBJ1-5, the complete variable domain reads DAGVTQSPTHLIKTRGQQVTLRCSPKSGHDTVSWYQQALGQGPQFIFQYYEEEERQRGNFPDRFSGHQFPNYSSELNVNALLLGDSALYLCASSLSGGGNQPQHFGDGTRLSIL.